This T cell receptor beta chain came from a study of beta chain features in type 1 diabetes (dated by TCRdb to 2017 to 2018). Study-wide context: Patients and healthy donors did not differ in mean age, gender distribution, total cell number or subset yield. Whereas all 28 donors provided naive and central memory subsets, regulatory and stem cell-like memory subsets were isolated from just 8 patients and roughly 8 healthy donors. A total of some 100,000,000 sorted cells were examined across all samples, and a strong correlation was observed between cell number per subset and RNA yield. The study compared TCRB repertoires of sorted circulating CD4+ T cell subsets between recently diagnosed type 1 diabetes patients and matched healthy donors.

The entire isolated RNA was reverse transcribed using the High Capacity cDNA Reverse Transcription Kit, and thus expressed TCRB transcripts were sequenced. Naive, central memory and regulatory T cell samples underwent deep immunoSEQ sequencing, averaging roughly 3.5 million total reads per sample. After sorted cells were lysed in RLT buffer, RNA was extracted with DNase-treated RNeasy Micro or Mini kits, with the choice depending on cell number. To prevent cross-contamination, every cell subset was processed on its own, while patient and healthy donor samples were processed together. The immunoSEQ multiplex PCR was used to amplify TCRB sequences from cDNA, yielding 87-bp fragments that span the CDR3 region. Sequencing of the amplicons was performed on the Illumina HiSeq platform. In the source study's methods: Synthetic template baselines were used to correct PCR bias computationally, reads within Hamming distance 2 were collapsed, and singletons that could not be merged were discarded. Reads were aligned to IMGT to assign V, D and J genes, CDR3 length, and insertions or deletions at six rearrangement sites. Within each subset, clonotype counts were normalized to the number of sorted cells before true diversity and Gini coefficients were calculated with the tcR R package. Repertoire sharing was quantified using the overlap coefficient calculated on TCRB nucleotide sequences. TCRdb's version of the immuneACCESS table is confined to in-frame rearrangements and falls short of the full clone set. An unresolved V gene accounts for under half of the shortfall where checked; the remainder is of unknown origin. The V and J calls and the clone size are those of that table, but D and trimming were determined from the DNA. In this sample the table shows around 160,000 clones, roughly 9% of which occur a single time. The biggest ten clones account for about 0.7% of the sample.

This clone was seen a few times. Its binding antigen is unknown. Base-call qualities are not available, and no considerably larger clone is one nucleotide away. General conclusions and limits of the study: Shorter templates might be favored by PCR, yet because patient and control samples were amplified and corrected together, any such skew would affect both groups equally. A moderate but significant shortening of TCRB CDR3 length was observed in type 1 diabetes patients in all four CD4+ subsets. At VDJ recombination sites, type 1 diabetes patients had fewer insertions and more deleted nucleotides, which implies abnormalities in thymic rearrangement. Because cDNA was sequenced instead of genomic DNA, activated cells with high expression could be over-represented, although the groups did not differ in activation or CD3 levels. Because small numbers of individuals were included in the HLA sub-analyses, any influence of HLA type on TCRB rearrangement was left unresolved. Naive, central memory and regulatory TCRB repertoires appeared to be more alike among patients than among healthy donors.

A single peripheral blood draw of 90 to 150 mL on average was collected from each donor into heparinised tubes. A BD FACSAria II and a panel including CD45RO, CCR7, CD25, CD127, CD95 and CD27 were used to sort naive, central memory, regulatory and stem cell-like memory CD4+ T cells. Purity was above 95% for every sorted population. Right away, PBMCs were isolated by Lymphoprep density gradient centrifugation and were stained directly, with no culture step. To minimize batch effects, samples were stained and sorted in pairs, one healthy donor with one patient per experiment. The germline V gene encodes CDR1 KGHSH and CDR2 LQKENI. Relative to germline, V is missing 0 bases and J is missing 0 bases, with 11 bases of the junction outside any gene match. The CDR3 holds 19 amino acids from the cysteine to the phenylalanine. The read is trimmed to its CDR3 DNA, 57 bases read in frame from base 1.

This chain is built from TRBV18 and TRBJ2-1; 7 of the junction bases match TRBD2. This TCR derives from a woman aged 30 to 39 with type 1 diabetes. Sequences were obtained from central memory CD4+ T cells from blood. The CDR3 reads CASSPPDSRGSHSYNEQFF. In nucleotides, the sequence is TGTGCCAGCTCACCACCGGACTCTCGCGGGAGTCACTCCTACAATGAGCAGTTCTTC.